These T cell receptor beta chains were read from a single sample in a study of metastatic and nonmetastatic thyroid tumors. TCRdb re-called clones from the PCR reads using MiXCR. The sample lists roughly 40,000 clones, about 15% occurring once. The sequencing input was blood. Receptor source: a female donor with papillary thyroid cancer or a benign thyroid nodule (not recorded which). Some clones in this sample may be carry-over from other donors' samples. Each CDR3 is given with its conserved first and last residue. The D gene is left open where the match is weak.

d_call	v_call	cdr3_aa
NA	TRBV11-2	CASSLGPGDYSGANVPTF
NA	TRBV19	CASTIGRGGNQPKHF
NA	TRBV6-5	CASSSSDKPYEQYF
NA	TRBV7-9	CASSSDRTGSYEQYF
NA	TRBV20-1	CSASPAPNEKLFF
NA	TRBV18	CASSPKDTPSPQHF
NA	TRBV30	CAWTHSYEQYF
TRBD1	TRBV20-1	CSASTTGGDYGYTF
NA	TRBV24-1	CATSLGGHGEQYF
TRBD1	TRBV9	CASSVRDRGPGEQYF
TRBD1	TRBV6-1	CASTPGQGTYSNQPQHF
TRBD1	TRBV11-2	CASSRGTVYEQYF
TRBD2	TRBV28	CASSLSTASGGYNEQFF
NA	TRBV19	CASSVYGQETQYF
NA	TRBV7-3	CASSLTRSSSYNEQFF
NA	TRBV7-3	CASSRDGNTEAFF